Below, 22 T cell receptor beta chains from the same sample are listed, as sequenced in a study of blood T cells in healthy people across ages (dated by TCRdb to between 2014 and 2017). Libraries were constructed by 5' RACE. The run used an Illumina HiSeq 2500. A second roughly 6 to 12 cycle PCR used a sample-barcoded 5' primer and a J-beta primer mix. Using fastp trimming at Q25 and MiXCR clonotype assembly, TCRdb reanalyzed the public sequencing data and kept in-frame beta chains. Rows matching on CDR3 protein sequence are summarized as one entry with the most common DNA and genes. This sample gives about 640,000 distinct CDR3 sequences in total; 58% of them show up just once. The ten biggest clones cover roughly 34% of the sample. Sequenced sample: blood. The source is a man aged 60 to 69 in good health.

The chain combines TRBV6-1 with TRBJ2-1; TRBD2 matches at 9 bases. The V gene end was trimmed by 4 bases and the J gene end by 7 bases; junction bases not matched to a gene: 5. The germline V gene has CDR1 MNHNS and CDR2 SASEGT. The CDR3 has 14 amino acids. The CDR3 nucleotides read TGTGCCAGCAGTGGAGCGGGGGGTGGGAATGAGCAGTTCTTC. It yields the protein CASSGAGGGNEQFF.

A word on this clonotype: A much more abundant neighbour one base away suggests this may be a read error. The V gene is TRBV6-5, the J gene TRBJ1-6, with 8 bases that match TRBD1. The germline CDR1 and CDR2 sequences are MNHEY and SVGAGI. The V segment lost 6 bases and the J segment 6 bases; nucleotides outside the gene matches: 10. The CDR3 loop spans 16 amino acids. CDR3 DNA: TGTGCCAGCAGCCAGGACCCGGACAGGGTTAATTCACCCCTCCACTTT. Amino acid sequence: CASSQDPDRVNSPLHF.

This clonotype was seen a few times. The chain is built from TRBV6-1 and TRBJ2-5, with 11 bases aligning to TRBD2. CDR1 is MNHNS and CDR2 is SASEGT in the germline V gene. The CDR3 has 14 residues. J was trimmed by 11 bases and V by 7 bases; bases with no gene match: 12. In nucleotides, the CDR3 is TGTGCCAGCACCAACGTGGCTAGCGGGGGGAATCAGTACTTC. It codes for CASTNVASGGNQYF.

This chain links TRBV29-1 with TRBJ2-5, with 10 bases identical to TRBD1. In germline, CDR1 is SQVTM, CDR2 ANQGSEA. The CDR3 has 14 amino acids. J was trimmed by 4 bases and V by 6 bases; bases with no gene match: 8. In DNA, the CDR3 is TGCAGCGTAGGACCCGGGACAGGGGTAGAGACCCAGTACTTC. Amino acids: CSVGPGTGVETQYF.

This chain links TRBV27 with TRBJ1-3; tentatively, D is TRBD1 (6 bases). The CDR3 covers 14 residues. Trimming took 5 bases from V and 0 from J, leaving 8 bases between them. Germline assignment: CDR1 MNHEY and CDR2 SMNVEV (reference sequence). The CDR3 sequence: CASSARGSGNTIYF. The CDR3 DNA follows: TGTGCCAGCAGTGCCAGGGGCTCTGGAAACACCATATATTTT.

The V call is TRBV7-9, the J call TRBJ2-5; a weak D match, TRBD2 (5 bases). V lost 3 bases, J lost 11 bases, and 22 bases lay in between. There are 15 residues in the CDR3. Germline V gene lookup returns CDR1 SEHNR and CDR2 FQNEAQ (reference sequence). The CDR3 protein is CASSFFFGDYNEQYF. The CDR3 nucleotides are TGTGCCAGCAGCTTCTTTTTCGGGGATTACAATGAGCAGTACTTC.

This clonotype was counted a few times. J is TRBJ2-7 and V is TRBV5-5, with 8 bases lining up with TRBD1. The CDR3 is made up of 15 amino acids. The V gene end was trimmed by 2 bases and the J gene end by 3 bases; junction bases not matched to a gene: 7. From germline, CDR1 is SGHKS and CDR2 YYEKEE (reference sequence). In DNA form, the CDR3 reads TGTGCCAGCAGCTTAGGTTGGACAGGGAACTACGAGCAGTACTTC. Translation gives CASSLGWTGNYEQYF.

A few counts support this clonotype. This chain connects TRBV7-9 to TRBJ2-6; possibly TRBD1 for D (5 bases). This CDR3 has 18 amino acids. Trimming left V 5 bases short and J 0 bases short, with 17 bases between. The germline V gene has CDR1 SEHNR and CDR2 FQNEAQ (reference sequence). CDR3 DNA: TGTGCCAGCAGCATTTGGACAAGGACGAGCTCTGGGGCCAACGTCCTGACTTTC. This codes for CASSIWTRTSSGANVLTF.

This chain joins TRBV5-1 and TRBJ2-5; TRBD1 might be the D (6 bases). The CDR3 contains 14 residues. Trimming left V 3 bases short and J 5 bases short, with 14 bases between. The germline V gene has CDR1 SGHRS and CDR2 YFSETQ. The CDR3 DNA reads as TGCGCCAGCAGCTCAAAGACAGGTCGGGAGACCCAGTACTTC. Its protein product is CASSSKTGRETQYF.

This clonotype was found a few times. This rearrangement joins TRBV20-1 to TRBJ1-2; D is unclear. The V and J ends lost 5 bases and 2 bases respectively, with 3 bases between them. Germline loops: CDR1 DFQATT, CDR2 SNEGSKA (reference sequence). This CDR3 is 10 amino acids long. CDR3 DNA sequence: TGCAGTGCTCCGAACTATGGCTACACCTTC. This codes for CSAPNYGYTF.

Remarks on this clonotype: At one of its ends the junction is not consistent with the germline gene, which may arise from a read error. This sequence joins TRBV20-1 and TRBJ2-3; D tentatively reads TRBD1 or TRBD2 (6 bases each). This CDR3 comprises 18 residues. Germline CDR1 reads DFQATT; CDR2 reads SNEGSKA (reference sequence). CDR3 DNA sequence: TGCAGTGCTGGAGATACCCACGGGGGCTACACCCGCACAGATACGCAGTATTTT. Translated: CSAGDTHGGYTRTDTQYF.

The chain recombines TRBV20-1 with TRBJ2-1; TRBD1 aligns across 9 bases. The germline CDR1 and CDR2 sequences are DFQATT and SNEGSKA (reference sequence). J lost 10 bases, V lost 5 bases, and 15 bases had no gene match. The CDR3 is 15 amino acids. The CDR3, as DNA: TGCAGTGCTTGGTCGAGGACAGGGGTTCGTAGGGAGCAGTTCTTC. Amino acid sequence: CSAWSRTGVRREQFF.

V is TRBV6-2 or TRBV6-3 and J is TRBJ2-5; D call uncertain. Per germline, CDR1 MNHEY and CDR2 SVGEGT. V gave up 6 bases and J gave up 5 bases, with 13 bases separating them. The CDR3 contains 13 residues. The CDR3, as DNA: TGTGCCAGCAGGGAACCTGGGGTTGAGACCCAGTACTTC. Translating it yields CASREPGVETQYF.

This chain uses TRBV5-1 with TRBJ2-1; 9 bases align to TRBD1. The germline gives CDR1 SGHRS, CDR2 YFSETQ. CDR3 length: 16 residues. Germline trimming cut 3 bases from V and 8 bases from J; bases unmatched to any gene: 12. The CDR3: CASSWDRDPPRDEQFF. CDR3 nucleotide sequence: TGCGCCAGCAGCTGGGACAGGGACCCTCCACGCGATGAGCAGTTCTTC.

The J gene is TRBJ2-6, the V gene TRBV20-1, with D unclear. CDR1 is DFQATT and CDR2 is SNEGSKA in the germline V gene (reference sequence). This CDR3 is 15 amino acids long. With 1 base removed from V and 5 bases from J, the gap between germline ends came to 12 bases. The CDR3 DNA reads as TGCAGTGCTAGAGCCGAGGTCCCGAGGGCCAACGTCCTGACTTTC. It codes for CSARAEVPRANVLTF.

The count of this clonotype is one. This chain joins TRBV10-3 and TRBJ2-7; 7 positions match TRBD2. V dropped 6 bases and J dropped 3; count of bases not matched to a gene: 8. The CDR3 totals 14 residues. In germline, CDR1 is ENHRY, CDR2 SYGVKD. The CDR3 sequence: CAIRGGDYGYEQYF. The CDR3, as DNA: TGTGCCATCAGGGGGGGGGACTACGGCTACGAGCAGTACTTC.

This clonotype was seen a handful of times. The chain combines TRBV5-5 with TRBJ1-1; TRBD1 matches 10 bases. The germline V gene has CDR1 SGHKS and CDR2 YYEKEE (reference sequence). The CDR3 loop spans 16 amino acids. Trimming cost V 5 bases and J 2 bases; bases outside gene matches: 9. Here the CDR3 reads CASRFRDRGFNTEAFF. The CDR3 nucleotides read TGTGCCAGCAGATTTCGGGACAGGGGTTTTAACACTGAAGCTTTCTTT.

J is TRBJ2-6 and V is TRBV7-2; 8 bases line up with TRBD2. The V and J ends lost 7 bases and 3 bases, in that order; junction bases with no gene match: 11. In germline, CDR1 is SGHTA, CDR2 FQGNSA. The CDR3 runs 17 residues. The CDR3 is CASTQHGGGSGANVLTF. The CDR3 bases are TGTGCCAGCACCCAGCACGGGGGGGGAAGTGGGGCCAACGTCCTGACTTTC.

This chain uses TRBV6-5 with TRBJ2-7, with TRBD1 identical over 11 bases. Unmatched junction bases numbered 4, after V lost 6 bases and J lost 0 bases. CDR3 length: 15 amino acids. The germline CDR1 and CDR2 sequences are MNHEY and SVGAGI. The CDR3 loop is CASRRGTGGSYEQYF. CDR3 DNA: TGTGCCAGCAGAAGGGGGACAGGGGGCTCCTACGAGCAGTACTTC.

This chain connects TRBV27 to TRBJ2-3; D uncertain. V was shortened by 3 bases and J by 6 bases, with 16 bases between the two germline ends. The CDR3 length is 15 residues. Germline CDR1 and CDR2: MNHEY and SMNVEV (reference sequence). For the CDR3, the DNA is TGTGCCAGCAGTTTCATTAGACCCGGCGCGGATACGCAGTATTTT. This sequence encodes CASSFIRPGADTQYF.

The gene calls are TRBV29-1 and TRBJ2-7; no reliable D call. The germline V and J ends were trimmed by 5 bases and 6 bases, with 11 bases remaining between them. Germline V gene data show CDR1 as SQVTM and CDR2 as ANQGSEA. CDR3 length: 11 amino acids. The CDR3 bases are TGCAGCGTTAAGTATCGGGTCGAGCAGTACTTC. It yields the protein CSVKYRVEQYF.

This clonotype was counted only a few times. In DNA form, the CDR3 reads TGTGCCAGCAGTCCTAGGGGGACCCAGTACTTC. It encodes CASSPRGTQYF. The chain links TRBV12-3 or TRBV12-4 to TRBJ2-5; TRBD1 might be the D (5 bases). The CDR3 contains 11 residues. The ends were cut back, 5 bases at V and 7 bases at J, with 8 bases in the middle.